This record looks at one T cell receptor (beta chain) sequence and its context. The target antigen is unknown. This sample is part of a study of T cell repertoires in cytomegalovirus infection. Study summary: Newly reported HLA-C-restricted and thoroughly characterized HLA-B-restricted CMV epitopes were employed. Both a matching HLA type and CMV infection were indicated by public TCR beta signatures. The study, taken as a whole, reports: Within the response measured ex vivo, HLA-C-restricted CMV-specific TCR beta clonotypes were dominant. Accumulated public TCR beta family frequency recognized individuals carrying CMV together with the relevant HLA.

V was clipped by 7 bases and J by 1 base, with 11 bases between them. CDR1 ENHRY and CDR2 SYGVKD come from the germline V gene. The CDR3 covers 13 residues. TCRdb re-analysed the reads in MiXCR, keeping a single row per CDR3 protein. This sample yields 650,000 to 850,000 distinct CDR3 sequences, of which 25% to 30% are seen a single time; over 10% belongs to the top ten. The genes are TRBV10-3 and TRBJ2-7; D is undetermined. This specimen consisted of cultured CD8+ T cells from PBMCs, obtained from culture after CMV antigen stimulation. The origin of this receptor is a human donor in good health (CMV status not recorded). Some clones in this sample may be carry-over from other donors' samples. The CDR3 here is CAITSDPSYEQYF. The CDR3 DNA reads TGTGCCATCACCTCGGACCCGTCCTACGAGCAGTACTTC.